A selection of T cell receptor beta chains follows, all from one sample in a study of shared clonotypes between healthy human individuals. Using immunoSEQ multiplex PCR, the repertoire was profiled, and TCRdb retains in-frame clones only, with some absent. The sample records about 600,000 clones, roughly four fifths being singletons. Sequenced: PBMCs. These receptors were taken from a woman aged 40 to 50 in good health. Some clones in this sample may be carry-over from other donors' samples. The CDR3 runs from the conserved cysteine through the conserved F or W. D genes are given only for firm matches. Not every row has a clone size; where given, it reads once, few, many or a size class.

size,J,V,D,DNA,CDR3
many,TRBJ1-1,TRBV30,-,TGTGCCTGGAGTGTACTGGGGGCCGGGAACACTGAAGCTTTCTTT,CAWSVLGAGNTEAFF
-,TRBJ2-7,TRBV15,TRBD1,TGTGCCACCAGTGCAGGGGGCGACGACTACGAGCAGTACTTC,CATSAGGDDYEQYF
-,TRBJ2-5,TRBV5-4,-,TGTGCCAGCAGCGCCCTTACCCAAGAGACCCAGTACTTC,CASSALTQETQYF
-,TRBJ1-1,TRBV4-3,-,TGCGCCAGCAGCCAAGATGGCGGGAACACTGAAGCTTTCTTT,CASSQDGGNTEAFF
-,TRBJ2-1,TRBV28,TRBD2,TGTGCCAGCAGTTTAGTGGGAGGGAGCTCCTACAATGAGCAGTTCTTC,CASSLVGGSSYNEQFF
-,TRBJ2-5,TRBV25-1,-,TGTGCCAGCAGTGGCCGGGGGCCCGCTCAAGAGACCCAGTACTTC,CASSGRGPAQETQYF
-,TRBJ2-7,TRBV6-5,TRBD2,TGTGCCAGCAGCCTGACTAGCGGGGCCTACGAGCAGTACTTC,CASSLTSGAYEQYF
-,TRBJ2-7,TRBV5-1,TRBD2,TGCGCCAGCAGCCGGACTAGCGGGAGCTTCTACGAGCAGTACTTC,CASSRTSGSFYEQYF
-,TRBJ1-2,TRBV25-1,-,TGTGCCAGCAGAGGCCCTCATAACTATGGCTACACCTTC,CASRGPHNYGYTF
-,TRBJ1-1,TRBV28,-,TGTGCCAGCATCGGGTTTAGCACTGAAGCTTTCTTT,CASIGFSTEAFF